A single sample gave rise to the 26 T cell receptor beta chains below, sequenced in a study of OX40 agonist ivuxolimab in advanced cancers. Assay: immunoSEQ multiplex PCR; the TCRdb copy retains only in-frame clones and omits some. The sample has about 62,000 clones, roughly 86% seen once. Sequences were derived from CD4+ or CD8+ T cells sorted from blood, sampled in a trial of the OX40 agonist ivuxolimab. The receptors derive from an adult with an advanced solid tumor such as melanoma, head and neck, liver or kidney cancer.

The J gene is TRBJ2-7, the V gene TRBV11-3, with no clear D. The V end was cut by 1 base, the J end by 4 bases, with 8 bases between. Germline CDR1 and CDR2: SGHNT and YENEEA. The CDR3 consists of 13 residues. CDR3 DNA sequence: TGTGCCAGCAGCTTAGGCGAGGCATACGAGCAGTACTTC. It codes for CASSLGEAYEQYF.

The CDR3 region is CASSFDRASTDTQYF. The CDR3 coding sequence is TGCGCCAGCAGCTTTGACAGGGCTAGCACAGATACGCAGTATTTT. The chain links TRBV5-1 to TRBJ2-3; TRBD1 matches at 7 bases. After removal of 2 bases from V and 0 bases from J, the junction contained 3 bases not matched to a gene. The CDR3 sequence is 15 residues long. Germline values: CDR1 SGHRS, CDR2 YFSETQ.

The chain carries TRBV19 and TRBJ1-3, with D possibly TRBD1 on 6 matching bases. This CDR3 spans 14 amino acids. Germline V CDR1 and CDR2: LNHDA, SQIVND (reference sequence). Between the trimmed V and J ends, which lost 5 bases and 2 bases, there was a span of 10 bases. The CDR3 sequence: CASSQQGPGNTIYF. CDR3 DNA: TGTGCCAGTAGTCAACAGGGTCCTGGAAACACCATATATTTT.

This clone was seen only once. The CDR3 sequence: CATSRDQGVETQYF. CDR3 nucleotides: TGTGCCACCAGCAGAGATCAGGGTGTGGAGACCCAGTACTTC. The V call is TRBV15, the J call TRBJ2-5; D is perhaps TRBD1 (5 bases). V shed 0 bases and J shed 5 bases, with 10 bases lying between them. Germline CDR1 LNHNV, CDR2 YYDKDF (reference sequence). The CDR3 is 14 residues long.

V gene TRBV5-1 combines with J gene TRBJ2-7, with TRBD2 matching over 13 bases. The germline V gene has CDR1 SGHRS and CDR2 YFSETQ. CDR3 length: 16 residues. V shed 0 bases and J 5 bases; nucleotides not matched to a gene: 5. The CDR3 loop reads CASSLGTSGRPDEQYF. The CDR3 DNA follows: TGCGCCAGCAGCTTGGGGACTAGCGGGAGACCCGACGAGCAGTACTTC.

The chain carries TRBV18 and TRBJ2-7, with D unresolved. There are 14 residues in the CDR3. The germline V gene encodes CDR1 KGHSH and CDR2 LQKENI. V was cut by 0 bases and J by 0 bases, with 6 bases left in between. The CDR3 region has the DNA TGTGCCAGCTCACCACCTTCAGGCTCCTACGAGCAGTACTTC. This translates into CASSPPSGSYEQYF.

V gene TRBV30 combines with J gene TRBJ1-1; weak D call: TRBD1 (5 bases). V was cut by 2 bases and J by 1 base, with 11 bases left in between. Germline assignment: CDR1 GTSNPN and CDR2 SVGIG (reference sequence). CDR3 length: 14 residues. The CDR3 coding sequence is TGTGCCTGGAGTAAGAGGACACCGAACACTGAAGCTTTCTTT. Translated, it gives CAWSKRTPNTEAFF.

The V gene is TRBV5-4, the J gene TRBJ2-2; unclear D gene. The CDR3 runs 15 residues. V gave up 0 bases and J gave up 4 bases, with 10 bases separating them. Germline assignment: CDR1 SGHNT and CDR2 YYREEE (reference sequence). As DNA, the CDR3 is TGTGCCAGCAGCTTGGGGTCTGCAGCCACCGGGGAGCTGTTTTTT. This encodes CASSLGSAATGELFF. Using reference TRBV5-4 and TRBJ2-2 for the parts outside the CDR3, the full variable domain is ETGVTQSPTHLIKTRGQQVTLRCSSQSGHNTVSWYQQALGQGPQFIFQYYREEENGRGNFPPRFSGLQFPNYSSELNVNALELDDSALYLCASSLGSAATGELFFGEGSRLTVL.

The sample holds one count of this clone. V usage is TRBV5-1 and J usage is TRBJ2-5; D may be TRBD1 (7 bases). V lost 4 bases and J 1 base, leaving 17 bases between the germline ends. This CDR3 comprises 16 residues. Germline lookup yields CDR1 SGHRS and CDR2 YFSETQ. This CDR3 reads CASSRTTGTSQETQYF. CDR3 bases: TGCGCCAGCAGCAGAACGACAGGGACTTCCCAAGAGACCCAGTACTTC.

The V and J genes are TRBV7-4 and TRBJ2-1, with D perhaps TRBD1 (7 bases). V lost 1 base and J lost 8, with 18 bases in between. Germline values: CDR1 SGHVT, CDR2 SQSDAQ. The CDR3 spans 16 residues. The CDR3 protein is CASSLEGRGVYDEQFF. CDR3 coding DNA: TGTGCCAGCAGCTTAGAGGGCAGGGGGGTGTACGATGAGCAGTTCTTC.

Concerning this clone itself: Other DNA sequences in the sample encode the same CDR3. This chain uses TRBV18 with TRBJ1-1; 7 bases agree with TRBD1. Germline CDR1 KGHSH, CDR2 LQKENI. Trimming at V came to 3 bases and at J to 1 base, leaving 2 bases not matched to a gene. The CDR3 runs 14 residues. Here the CDR3 DNA reads TGTGCCAGCTCACCGGGGACAGAGAACACTGAAGCTTTCTTT. As protein: CASSPGTENTEAFF.

Comments on this clone: One end of the junction is discordant with germline, which a read error may explain. This rearrangement joins TRBV18 to TRBJ1-2, with TRBD1 matching 8 bases. Germline V gene sequence: CDR1 KGHSH, CDR2 LQKENI. The CDR3 runs to 12 residues. The CDR3 region is CASSPQGGGYTF. The CDR3 region has the DNA TGTGCCAGCTCTCCACAGGGGGGCGGCTACACCTTC.

The chain joins TRBV19 to TRBJ2-5, with D tentatively TRBD1 (6 bases). V was trimmed by 7 bases and J by 1 base, leaving 19 bases between them. The germline V gene has CDR1 LNHDA and CDR2 SQIVND (reference sequence). This CDR3 region has 16 residues. This CDR3 is CASIYPKQGRQETQYF. In DNA, the CDR3 is TGTGCCAGTATATACCCCAAACAGGGCCGCCAAGAGACCCAGTACTTC.

The rearrangement links TRBV11-1 to TRBJ1-5, with D tentatively TRBD1 (5 bases). The CDR3 sequence is 13 residues long. In germline, CDR1 is SGHAT, CDR2 FQDESV (reference sequence). With 8 bases removed from V and 4 bases from J, the gap between germline ends came to 12 bases. The CDR3 sequence: CASSGGGNQPQHF. The CDR3, as DNA: TGTGCCAGCTCAGGCGGGGGTAATCAGCCCCAGCATTTT.

The rearrangement links TRBV30 to TRBJ1-3; possibly TRBD1 for D (5 bases). The V and J ends lost 2 bases and 3 bases respectively, with 8 bases between them. CDR3 length: 13 amino acids. CDR1 and CDR2 from the germline V gene are GTSNPN and SVGIG (reference sequence). For the CDR3, the DNA is TGTGCCTGGAGTTGGGGGGATGGAAACACCATATATTTT. Translating it yields CAWSWGDGNTIYF. Full variable domain (outside the CDR3, taken from reference TRBV30 and TRBJ1-3): SQTIHQWPATLVQPVGSPLSLECTVEGTSNPNLYWYRQAAGRGLQLLFYSVGIGQISSEVPQNLSASRPQDRQFILSSKKLLLSDSGFYLCAWSWGDGNTIYFGEGSWLTVV.

Only a few counts were recorded for this clone. The V gene is TRBV9, the J gene TRBJ1-1; 7 bases are shared with TRBD1. Germline V gene lookup returns CDR1 SGDLS and CDR2 YYNGEE. The trim removed 4 bases at V and 2 bases at J, leaving 8 bases unmatched. The CDR3 has 15 residues. The CDR3 nucleotides are TGTGCCAGCAGCATACAACCAGGGGGAAACACTGAAGCTTTCTTT. This encodes CASSIQPGGNTEAFF.

The chain links TRBV5-1 to TRBJ2-3; D not resolved. This CDR3 has 16 amino acids. Trimming pared 6 bases from V and 0 bases from J, leaving 17 bases between. Germline V gene lookup returns CDR1 SGHRS and CDR2 YFSETQ. Written as DNA, the CDR3 is TGCGCCAGCACCCCCCCGCCAGCAACTAGCACAGATACGCAGTATTTT. This sequence encodes CASTPPPATSTDTQYF. Full variable domain (outside the CDR3, taken from reference TRBV5-1 and TRBJ2-3): KAGVTQTPRYLIKTRGQQVTLSCSPISGHRSVSWYQQTPGQGLQFLFEYFSETQRNKGNFPGRFSGRQFSNSRSEMNVSTLELGDSALYLCASTPPPATSTDTQYFGPGTRLTVL.

This chain links TRBV5-1 with TRBJ2-7, with 9 nucleotides matching TRBD1. The length of the CDR3 is 15 residues. The V segment lost 0 bases and the J segment 3 bases; nucleotides outside the gene matches: 4. Germline CDR1 reads SGHRS; CDR2 reads YFSETQ. CDR3 sequence: CASSLGGTGYYEQYF. In nucleotides, the CDR3 is TGCGCCAGCAGCTTGGGGGGGACAGGGTACTACGAGCAGTACTTC.

The chain links TRBV6-5 to TRBJ1-2, with D perhaps TRBD1 (6 bases). The CDR3 totals 15 residues. V was cut by 5 bases and J by 8 bases, with 21 bases left in between. The germline CDR1 and CDR2 sequences are MNHEY and SVGAGI. As DNA, the CDR3 is TGTGCCAGCAGTGTACAGGGAAGAGGGGTAGGGGGCTACACCTTC. Translation: CASSVQGRGVGGYTF.

This clone was detected only a few times. The V and J genes are TRBV11-3 and TRBJ2-2; 7 bases are shared with TRBD2. With V trimmed by 5 bases and J by 3 bases, 15 bases remained unmatched. The CDR3 extends over 18 amino acids. Germline loops: CDR1 SGHNT, CDR2 YENEEA. DNA for the CDR3: TGTGCCAGCAGCCCTGAAGGGGAGGGGTTAGGGGACACCGGGGAGCTGTTTTTT. This translates into CASSPEGEGLGDTGELFF.

V gene TRBV5-1 combines with J gene TRBJ2-3, with a weak D call TRBD2 (6 bases). V lost 4 bases and J lost 0, with 15 bases in between. Germline V gives CDR1 SGHRS, CDR2 YFSETQ. This CDR3 has 16 amino acids. The DNA of the CDR3 is TGCGCCAGCAGCCCCGGGAGACCTCCTAGCACAGATACGCAGTATTTT. Its translation: CASSPGRPPSTDTQYF.

This chain joins TRBV2 and TRBJ2-7, with D perhaps matching TRBD1 (5 bases). The CDR3 loop spans 14 amino acids. Per the germline V gene, CDR1 is SNHLY and CDR2 is FYNNEI. V dropped 8 bases and J dropped 4 bases, with 18 bases sitting between them. CDR3 sequence (DNA): TGTGCCAGCTGTTTGGGTCAGGGTGGATACGAGCAGTACTTC. This encodes CASCLGQGGYEQYF.

On this clone itself: The same CDR3 can be traced to other DNA sequences in this sample. The chain has TRBV5-5 and TRBJ1-1, with D uncertain. V lost 0 bases and J lost 1, with 7 bases in between. CDR1 and CDR2 (germline): SGHKS, YYEKEE (reference sequence). This CDR3 is built from 14 residues. Here the CDR3 reads CASSLVGGNTEAFF. CDR3 in DNA: TGTGCCAGCAGCTTGGTGGGTGGGAACACTGAAGCTTTCTTT.

The rearrangement joins TRBV9 to TRBJ1-4; D call uncertain. The V end was cut by 0 bases, the J end by 0 bases, with 6 bases between. Germline CDR1 and CDR2: SGDLS and YYNGEE. This CDR3 region has 15 residues. CDR3 DNA: TGTGCCAGCAGCGTAGAAGGAGCAACTAATGAAAAACTGTTTTTT. Encoded protein: CASSVEGATNEKLFF.

The chain couples TRBV2 to TRBJ1-3; D gene ambiguous. Germline CDR1 is SNHLY and CDR2 is FYNNEI. The germline V and J ends were trimmed by 8 bases and 0 bases, with 11 bases remaining between them. The CDR3 loop spans 14 amino acids. CDR3 DNA: TGTGCCAGCGGCGAAGACTTCTCTGGAAACACCATATATTTT. This sequence encodes CASGEDFSGNTIYF.

Here the CDR3 reads CAGGQGATGANVLTF. The CDR3 DNA sequence: TGTGCCGGCGGACAGGGGGCAACTGGGGCCAACGTCCTGACTTTC. This chain links TRBV6-1 with TRBJ2-6, with 11 bases aligning to TRBD1. J lost 2 bases, V lost 11 bases, and 5 bases had no gene match. Germline V gene data show CDR1 as MNHNS and CDR2 as SASEGT. CDR3 length equals 15 residues.